These T cell receptor beta chains were read from a single sample in a study of blood T cell repertoires in COVID-19. Libraries were prepared by immunoSEQ multiplex PCR; TCRdb keeps only in-frame clonotypes and omits some of them. The repertoire holds 250,000 to 350,000 clones, with around 90% as singletons. Sequenced: PBMCs or T cells enriched from blood (not recorded which). Source of these receptors: a woman aged 45-60 years who had recovered from COVID-19. Each CDR3 is given with its conserved first and last residue. The D gene is left open where the match is weak. The size field is filled for only some rows; it gives once, few, many or a size class.

d_call: TRBD2; j_call: TRBJ2-2; clone_size: once; v_call: TRBV5-1; cdr3_nt: TGCGCCAGCAGCTCCACTGCCGGGGGGACCGGGGAGCTGTTTTTT; cdr3_aa: CASSSTAGGTGELFF
d_call: TRBD1; j_call: TRBJ1-6; clone_size: NA; v_call: TRBV27; cdr3_nt: TGTGCCAGCAGTTTATGGACAGGGGGCGTTAATTCACCCCTCCACTTT; cdr3_aa: CASSLWTGGVNSPLHF
d_call: NA; j_call: TRBJ1-1; clone_size: once; v_call: TRBV19; cdr3_nt: TGTGCCAGTAGTAATTATAATATGAACACTGAAGCTTTCTTT; cdr3_aa: CASSNYNMNTEAFF
d_call: TRBD2; j_call: TRBJ2-7; clone_size: NA; v_call: TRBV25-1; cdr3_nt: TGTGCCAGCAGAACTAGCGGGAGGTCTAACGAGCAGTACTTC; cdr3_aa: CASRTSGRSNEQYF
d_call: NA; j_call: TRBJ1-5; clone_size: NA; v_call: TRBV7-9; cdr3_nt: TGTGCCAGCAGCCAAAGCGGTCAGCCCCAGCATTTT; cdr3_aa: CASSQSGQPQHF
d_call: NA; j_call: TRBJ2-3; clone_size: few; v_call: TRBV18; cdr3_nt: TGTGCCAGCTCACTTGCGGGCAGTGGCACAGATACGCAGTATTTT; cdr3_aa: CASSLAGSGTDTQYF
d_call: NA; j_call: TRBJ1-2; clone_size: few; v_call: TRBV7-8; cdr3_nt: TGTGCCAGCAGCCTCACGTGGCTGGGGGCATTAAACTATGGCTACACCTTC; cdr3_aa: CASSLTWLGALNYGYTF
d_call: TRBD2; j_call: TRBJ2-1; clone_size: NA; v_call: TRBV7-7; cdr3_nt: TGTGCTAGCAGCTTAGATGGTAGCGGGAGAAATGAGCAGTTCTTC; cdr3_aa: CASSLDGSGRNEQFF
d_call: NA; j_call: TRBJ2-1; clone_size: NA; v_call: TRBV27; cdr3_nt: TGTGCCAGCAAAATACAGGGTCGTGGTTATGAGCAGTTCTTC; cdr3_aa: CASKIQGRGYEQFF
d_call: NA; j_call: TRBJ2-6; clone_size: few; v_call: TRBV7-9; cdr3_nt: TGTGCCAGCAGCTTGGTGGGGGCCAACGTCCCGACTTTC; cdr3_aa: CASSLVGANVPTF
d_call: NA; j_call: TRBJ1-1; clone_size: few; v_call: TRBV5-4; cdr3_nt: TGTGCCAGCAGCAGAGGCGGGGGGCTGAACACTGAAGCTTTCTTT; cdr3_aa: CASSRGGGLNTEAFF
d_call: TRBD2; j_call: TRBJ2-3; clone_size: NA; v_call: TRBV11-3; cdr3_nt: TGTGCCAGCAGCCCTTATGGTAGCGGGAGAGATACGCAGTATTTT; cdr3_aa: CASSPYGSGRDTQYF
d_call: TRBD1; j_call: TRBJ2-4; clone_size: NA; v_call: TRBV5-4; cdr3_nt: TGTGCCAGCAGCTCACCGGGACAGGGGGGCATTCAGTACTTC; cdr3_aa: CASSSPGQGGIQYF
d_call: NA; j_call: TRBJ2-7; clone_size: NA; v_call: TRBV12-3/TRBV12-4; cdr3_nt: TGTGCCAGCAGTTTACAGGGTACCTACGAGCAGTACTTC; cdr3_aa: CASSLQGTYEQYF
d_call: NA; j_call: TRBJ2-5; clone_size: NA; v_call: TRBV11-2; cdr3_nt: TGTGCCAGCAGCTTAATGGTGGGGGGAGAGACCCAGTACTTC; cdr3_aa: CASSLMVGGETQYF
d_call: NA; j_call: TRBJ1-1; clone_size: NA; v_call: TRBV11-2; cdr3_nt: TGTGCCAGCAGGGAGGATTATGGGAACACTGAAGCTTTCTTT; cdr3_aa: CASREDYGNTEAFF
d_call: NA; j_call: TRBJ2-3; clone_size: NA; v_call: TRBV29-1; cdr3_nt: TGCAGCGTTGACTCCCCCCAGGGGGGCTCCGTCCGATTTAGCACAGATACGCAGTATTTT; cdr3_aa: CSVDSPQGGSVRFSTDTQYF
d_call: TRBD2; j_call: TRBJ2-1; clone_size: NA; v_call: TRBV28; cdr3_nt: TGTGCCAGCAGTACTCCCGGGACTAGCATCAGTCTTGAGCAGTTCTTC; cdr3_aa: CASSTPGTSISLEQFF
d_call: NA; j_call: TRBJ1-1; clone_size: few; v_call: TRBV9; cdr3_nt: TGTGCCAGCAGCGCCCGCCAGACGGGCACTGAAGCTTTCTTT; cdr3_aa: CASSARQTGTEAFF